The 21 T cell receptor beta chains listed next were all sequenced from one sample in a study of blood T cell repertoires in COVID-19. The assay was immunoSEQ multiplex PCR, and TCRdb's table has in-frame clones only and misses some. Here the sample spans 100,000 to 150,000 clones, more than 85% being singletons. Sequencing input: peripheral blood. The receptors derive from a man in his forties or fifties with COVID-19, enrolled during active disease.

V usage is TRBV6-2 or TRBV6-3 and J usage is TRBJ2-5; 9 nucleotides align to TRBD2. Germline CDR1 reads MNHEY; CDR2 reads SVGEGT. After removal of 2 bases from V and 5 bases from J, the junction contained 9 bases not matched to a gene. The CDR3 sequence is 16 residues long. The CDR3 loop is CASSYPPGLARETQYF. CDR3 nucleotides: TGTGCCAGCAGTTACCCTCCCGGACTAGCGAGGGAGACCCAGTACTTC.

The V call is TRBV20-1, the J call TRBJ2-3, with a possible D match to TRBD2 (5 bases). V dropped 0 bases and J dropped 8 bases, with 6 bases sitting between them. The CDR3 loop spans 11 amino acids. The germline CDR1 and CDR2 sequences are DFQATT and SNEGSKA (reference sequence). Here the CDR3 reads CSARDGGTQYF. The CDR3 DNA reads as TGCAGTGCTAGAGACGGAGGTACGCAGTATTTT.

The chain combines TRBV11-2 with TRBJ1-6; possibly TRBD1 for D (6 bases). Germline values: CDR1 SGHAT, CDR2 FQNNGV. This CDR3 has 16 amino acids. The ends were cut back, 4 bases at V and 0 bases at J, with 10 bases in the middle. CDR3 residues: CASSSTGSSYNSPLHF. CDR3 bases: TGTGCCAGCAGCTCAACAGGGAGCTCCTATAATTCACCCCTCCACTTT.

Regarding this clone: Other DNA sequences in the same sample also yield this CDR3. The chain uses TRBV5-1 and TRBJ2-3, with D perhaps matching TRBD2 (5 bases). Trimming cost V 0 bases and J 0 bases, with 5 bases left between them. In germline, CDR1 is SGHRS, CDR2 YFSETQ. CDR3 size: 14 residues. CDR3 DNA: TGCGCCAGCAGCTTGGCGGGGAGCACAGATACGCAGTATTTT. Protein sequence: CASSLAGSTDTQYF.

The rearrangement joins TRBV29-1 to TRBJ1-1, with 7 positions matching TRBD1. Germline lookup yields CDR1 SQVTM and CDR2 ANQGSEA. CDR3 length: 13 residues. Losses at the gene ends were 6 bases for V and 1 base for J; bases not matched to a gene: 5. The CDR3 loop is CSVLGQTNTEAFF. The CDR3 DNA is TGCAGCGTCCTGGGACAGACGAACACTGAAGCTTTCTTT.

The chain joins TRBV2 to TRBJ2-3; a possible D gene is TRBD2 (6 bases). Deletions cut 8 bases from V and 4 bases from J, with 16 bases between. Germline assignment: CDR1 SNHLY and CDR2 FYNNEI. This CDR3 has 14 residues. CDR3 sequence reads: CASGWQGGPDTQYF. In DNA, the CDR3 is TGTGCCAGCGGTTGGCAGGGAGGCCCAGATACGCAGTATTTT.

The chain links TRBV2 to TRBJ1-3; D perhaps matches TRBD1 (6 bases). V shed 6 bases and J shed 0 bases, with 12 bases lying between them. Germline-derived CDR1 and CDR2 are SNHLY and FYNNEI. The CDR3 extends over 15 amino acids. CDR3 sequence: CASRKGVASGNTIYF. CDR3 nucleotides: TGTGCCAGCAGAAAGGGGGTAGCCTCTGGAAACACCATATATTTT.

The gene calls are TRBV5-1 and TRBJ2-6; 12 bases are a match to TRBD1. CDR3 size: 15 residues. Looked up from germline, CDR1 is SGHRS and CDR2 is YFSETQ. With V trimmed by 4 bases and J by 12 bases, 8 bases remained unmatched. In nucleotides, the CDR3 is TGCGCCAGCAGCCCGGGGACAGGGGGCGCCTTCGTCCTGACTTTC. This translates into CASSPGTGGAFVLTF.

The chain has TRBV12-5 and TRBJ2-3; 12 bases agree with TRBD2. J lost 1 base, V lost 5 bases, and 4 bases had no gene match. The CDR3 totals 16 residues. Germline V CDR1 and CDR2: LGHNT, FRNRAP. The CDR3 region is CASGPGTSGRTDTQYF. DNA for the CDR3: TGTGCTAGTGGTCCCGGGACTAGCGGGCGCACAGATACGCAGTATTTT.

V and J are TRBV7-9 and TRBJ2-5; 8 bases align to TRBD1. This CDR3 has 17 amino acids. The V segment lost 6 bases and the J segment 0 bases; nucleotides outside the gene matches: 12. Germline V gives CDR1 SEHNR, CDR2 FQNEAQ (reference sequence). This chain's CDR3 is CASSPQPGTGNQETQYF. DNA of the CDR3: TGTGCCAGCAGTCCACAACCCGGGACAGGCAACCAAGAGACCCAGTACTTC.

The rearrangement links TRBV19 to TRBJ2-1, with D possibly TRBD1 on 6 matching bases. The CDR3 is 15 amino acids. V was trimmed by 3 bases and J by 5 bases, leaving 14 bases between them. The germline V gene encodes CDR1 LNHDA and CDR2 SQIVND (reference sequence). This CDR3 reads CASSMLDRPNNEQFF. The DNA for the CDR3 is TGTGCCAGTAGTATGCTCGACAGGCCCAACAATGAGCAGTTCTTC.

This chain links TRBV27 with TRBJ1-1; no clear D. V dropped 6 bases and J dropped 1 base, with 15 bases sitting between them. Looked up from germline, CDR1 is MNHEY and CDR2 is SMNVEV (reference sequence). CDR3 length equals 15 residues. This CDR3 reads CASRAPYKRNTEAFF. CDR3 coding DNA: TGTGCCAGCAGGGCCCCCTATAAGCGGAACACTGAAGCTTTCTTT.

The chain recombines TRBV12-3 or TRBV12-4 with TRBJ2-7; 11 nucleotides agree with TRBD1. CDR3 size: 12 residues. V dropped 8 bases and J dropped 3; count of bases not matched to a gene: 0. CDR3 in amino acids: CASGTGGYEQYF. In DNA, the CDR3 is TGTGCCAGCGGGACAGGGGGCTACGAGCAGTACTTC.

The chain combines TRBV6-5 with TRBJ2-5; 7 positions match TRBD2. V was pared by 7 bases and J by 3 bases, with 5 bases of the junction left unmatched. This CDR3 is built from 13 residues. The germline CDR1 and CDR2 sequences are MNHEY and SVGAGI. The CDR3 nucleotides read TGTGCCAGCACGAGCGGGATTGAAGAGACCCAGTACTTC. Protein sequence: CASTSGIEETQYF.

The chain combines TRBV5-6 with TRBJ1-5; a weak D match, TRBD1 (5 bases). The V end lost 0 bases, the J end lost 1 base, and 17 bases lay between the germline ends. The CDR3 length is 18 residues. The germline CDR1 and CDR2 sequences are SGHDT and YYEEEE. The CDR3 DNA is TGTGCCAGCAGCTTGGGGCGGGGGGAAAGGGCGAGCAATCAGCCCCAGCATTTT. Translation: CASSLGRGERASNQPQHF.

The chain has TRBV14 and TRBJ1-3, with 11 bases aligning to TRBD1. Germline CDR1 reads SGHDN; CDR2 reads FVKESK. This CDR3 is 15 amino acids long. V lost 4 bases, J lost 2 bases, and 1 base stayed unmatched. In nucleotides, the CDR3 is TGTGCCAGCAGCCCGGGACAGGGGGCTGGAAACACCATATATTTT. Translating gives CASSPGQGAGNTIYF.

The chain recombines TRBV2 with TRBJ2-7; D perhaps matches TRBD2 (6 bases). The CDR3 runs to 13 residues. V gave up 9 bases and J gave up 3 bases, with 15 bases separating them. Germline V gene data show CDR1 as SNHLY and CDR2 as FYNNEI. The CDR3 sequence: CASYRERNYEQYF. The DNA of the CDR3 is TGTGCCAGTTACCGGGAGCGCAACTACGAGCAGTACTTC.

The chain is built from TRBV30 and TRBJ2-5, with TRBD2 identical over 13 bases. The CDR3 length is 15 residues. From germline, CDR1 is GTSNPN and CDR2 SVGIG (reference sequence). Trimming cost V 2 bases and J 5 bases; bases outside gene matches: 5. The CDR3 reads CAWSLLAGGPETQYF. In nucleotides, the CDR3 is TGTGCCTGGAGTCTACTAGCGGGAGGGCCGGAGACCCAGTACTTC.

This sequence joins TRBV24-1 and TRBJ2-1; 7 bases fit TRBD2. Germline V gives CDR1 KGHDR, CDR2 SFDVKD. Germline trimming cut 3 bases from V and 5 bases from J; bases unmatched to any gene: 9. The CDR3 loop spans 16 amino acids. The CDR3 sequence: CATSDLGASGHNEQFF. For the CDR3, the DNA is TGTGCCACCAGTGATCTCGGGGCTAGCGGCCACAATGAGCAGTTCTTC.

The CDR3, as DNA: TGTGCCAGCAGCCAAGATTTGGGACTAGCGGAAGATACGCAGTATTTT. Translated: CASSQDLGLAEDTQYF. The rearrangement links TRBV4-2 to TRBJ2-3; 11 nucleotides line up with TRBD2. The CDR3 extends over 16 amino acids. Germline CDR1 reads LGHNA; CDR2 reads YNFKEQ. Trimming removed 0 bases from V and 5 bases from J; junction bases left unmatched: 4.

The chain has TRBV15 and TRBJ2-1, with a tentative D call TRBD1 (6 bases). This CDR3 spans 15 amino acids. The V end lost 0 bases, the J end lost 8 bases, and 14 bases lay between the germline ends. Per germline, CDR1 LNHNV and CDR2 YYDKDF (reference sequence). In nucleotides, the CDR3 is TGTGCCACCAGCAGAGATCGCGGACAGTGGCATGAGCAGTTCTTC. This translates into CATSRDRGQWHEQFF.